The entry below describes one T cell receptor beta chain. Antigen: not known. The donors were part of the validation cohort, which consisted of over a hundred subjects and was separate from the first cohort of about 720 subjects. This specimen comes from a study of cytomegalovirus exposure and HLA in healthy donors. This CDR3 comprises 17 residues. Trimming stripped 3 bases from V and 0 bases from J, with 13 bases between. CDR1 is SGHNT, CDR2 YYREEE, per germline (reference sequence). The assay was immunoSEQ multiplex PCR, and TCRdb's table has in-frame clones only and misses some. The sample lists some 140,000 clones, about 80% occurring once. Study findings and constraints: It was confirmed in vitro that a few of the CMV-associated chains were specific for CMV antigens. According to the study, around 150 TCR beta chains were cytomegalovirus-associated. The finding came from a later analysis; first-cohort TCR clusters tended to co-occur in the 130 or so validation repertoires.

Sequenced sample: PBMCs. The receptor was isolated from a man between 25 and 39 years old in good health and CMV-seropositive. The chain employs TRBV5-4 and TRBJ2-6, with TRBD2 as a possible D gene (6 bases). CDR3 protein: CASSSRDFASGANVLTF. The CDR3 nucleotides read TGTGCCAGCAGCTCCCGGGACTTCGCCTCTGGGGCCAACGTCCTGACTTTC.